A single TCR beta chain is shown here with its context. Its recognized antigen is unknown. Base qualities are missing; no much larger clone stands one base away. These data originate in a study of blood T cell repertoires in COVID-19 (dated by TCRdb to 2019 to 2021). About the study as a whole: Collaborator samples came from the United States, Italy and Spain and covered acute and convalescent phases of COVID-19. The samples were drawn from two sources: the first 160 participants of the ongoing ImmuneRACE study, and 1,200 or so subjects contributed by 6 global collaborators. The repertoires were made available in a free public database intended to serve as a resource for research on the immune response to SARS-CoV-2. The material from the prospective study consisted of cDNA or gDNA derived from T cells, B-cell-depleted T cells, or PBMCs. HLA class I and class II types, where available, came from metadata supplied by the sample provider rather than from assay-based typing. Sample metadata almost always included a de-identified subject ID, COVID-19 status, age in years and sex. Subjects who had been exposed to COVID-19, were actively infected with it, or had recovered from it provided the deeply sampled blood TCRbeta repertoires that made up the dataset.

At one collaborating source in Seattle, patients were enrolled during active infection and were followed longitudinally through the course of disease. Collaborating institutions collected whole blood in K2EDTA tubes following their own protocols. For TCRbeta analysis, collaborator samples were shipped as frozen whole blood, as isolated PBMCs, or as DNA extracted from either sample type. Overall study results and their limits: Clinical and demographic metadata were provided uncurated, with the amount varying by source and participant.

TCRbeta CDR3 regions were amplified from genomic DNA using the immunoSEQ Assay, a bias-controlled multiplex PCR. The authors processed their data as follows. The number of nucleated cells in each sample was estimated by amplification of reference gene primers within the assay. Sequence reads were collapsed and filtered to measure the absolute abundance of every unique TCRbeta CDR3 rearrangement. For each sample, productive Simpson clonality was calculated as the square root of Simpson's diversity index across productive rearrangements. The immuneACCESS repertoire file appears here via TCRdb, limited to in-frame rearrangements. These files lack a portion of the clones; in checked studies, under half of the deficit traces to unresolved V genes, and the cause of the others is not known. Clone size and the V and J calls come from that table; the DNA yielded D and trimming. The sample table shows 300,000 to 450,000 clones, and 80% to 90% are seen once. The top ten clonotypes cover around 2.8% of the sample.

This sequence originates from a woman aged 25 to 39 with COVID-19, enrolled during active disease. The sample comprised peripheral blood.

The sequenced DNA is TGTGCCAGCAAGGGACTAGCGGGAGGACAGAACACCGGGGAGCTGTTTTTT. This codes for CASKGLAGGQNTGELFF. This receptor chain uses TRBV11-3 and TRBJ2-2, with 15 bases aligning to TRBD2. The CDR3 runs 17 residues from the cysteine to the phenylalanine. The kept DNA is CDR3 alone, 51 bases in frame from the first base. V loses 7 bases at its end and J loses 1 base; junction bases beyond the gene matches: 4. For CDR1 and CDR2, the germline V gene lists SGHNT and YENEEA. Full variable domain (CDR3 extended with the reference TRBV11-3 and TRBJ2-2 proteins): EAGVVQSPRYKIIEKKQPVAFWCNPISGHNTLYWYLQNLGQGPELLIRYENEEAVDDSQLPKDRFSAERLKGVDSTLKIQPAELGDSAVYLCASKGLAGGQNTGELFFGEGSRLTVL.